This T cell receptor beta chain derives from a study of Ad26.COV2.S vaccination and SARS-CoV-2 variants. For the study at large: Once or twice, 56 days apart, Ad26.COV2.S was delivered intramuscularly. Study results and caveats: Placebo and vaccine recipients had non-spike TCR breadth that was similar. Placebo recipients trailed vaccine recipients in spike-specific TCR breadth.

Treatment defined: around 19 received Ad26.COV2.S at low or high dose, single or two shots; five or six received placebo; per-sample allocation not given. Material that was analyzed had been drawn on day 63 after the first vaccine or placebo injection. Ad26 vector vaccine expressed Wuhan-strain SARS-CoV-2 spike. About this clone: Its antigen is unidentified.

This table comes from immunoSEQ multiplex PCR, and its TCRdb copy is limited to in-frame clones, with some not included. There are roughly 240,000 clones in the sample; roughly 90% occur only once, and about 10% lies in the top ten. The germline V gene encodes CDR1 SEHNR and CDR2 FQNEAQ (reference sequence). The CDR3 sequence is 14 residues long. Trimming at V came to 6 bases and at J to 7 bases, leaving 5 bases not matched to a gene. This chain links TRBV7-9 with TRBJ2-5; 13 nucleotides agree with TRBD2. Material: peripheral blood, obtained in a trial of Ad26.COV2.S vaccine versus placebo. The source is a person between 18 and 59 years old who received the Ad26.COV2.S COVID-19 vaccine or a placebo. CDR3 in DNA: TGTGCCAGCAGTGGGACTAGCGGGACGCCGACCCAGTACTTC. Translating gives CASSGTSGTPTQYF. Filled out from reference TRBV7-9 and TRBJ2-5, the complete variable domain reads DTGVSQNPRHKITKRGQNVTFRCDPISEHNRLYWYRQTLGQGPEFLTYFQNEAQLEKSRLLSDRFSAERPKGSFSTLEIQRTEQGDSAMYLCASSGTSGTPTQYFGPGTRLLVL.